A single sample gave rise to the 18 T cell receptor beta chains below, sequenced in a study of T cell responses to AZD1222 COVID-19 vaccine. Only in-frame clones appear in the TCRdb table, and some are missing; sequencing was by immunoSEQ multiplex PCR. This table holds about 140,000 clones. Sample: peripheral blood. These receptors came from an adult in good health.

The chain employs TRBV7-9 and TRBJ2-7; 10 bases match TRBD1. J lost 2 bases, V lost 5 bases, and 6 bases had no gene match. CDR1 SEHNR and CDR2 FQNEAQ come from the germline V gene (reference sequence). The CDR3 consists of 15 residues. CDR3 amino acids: CASSLGQGDPYEQYF. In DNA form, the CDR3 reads TGTGCCAGCAGCCTAGGACAGGGGGACCCCTACGAGCAGTACTTC.

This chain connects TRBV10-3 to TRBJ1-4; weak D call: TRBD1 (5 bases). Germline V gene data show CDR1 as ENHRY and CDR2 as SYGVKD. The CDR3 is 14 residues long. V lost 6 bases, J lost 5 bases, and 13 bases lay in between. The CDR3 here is CAIRDTGANEKLFF. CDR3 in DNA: TGTGCCATCAGAGACACCGGGGCGAATGAAAAACTGTTTTTT.

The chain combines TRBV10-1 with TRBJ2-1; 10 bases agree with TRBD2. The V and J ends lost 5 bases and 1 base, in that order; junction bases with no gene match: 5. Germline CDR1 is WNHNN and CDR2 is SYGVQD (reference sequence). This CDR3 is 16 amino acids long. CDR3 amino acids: CASSLPGLASYNEQFF. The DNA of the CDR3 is TGCGCCAGCAGTTTACCGGGACTAGCGTCCTACAATGAGCAGTTCTTC.

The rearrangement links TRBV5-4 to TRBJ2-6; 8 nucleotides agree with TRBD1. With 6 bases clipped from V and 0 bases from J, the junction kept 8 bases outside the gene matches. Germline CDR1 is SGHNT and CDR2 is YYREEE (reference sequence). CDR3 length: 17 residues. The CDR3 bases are TGTGCCAGCAATGCAGGGGGCCGGAGCTCTGGGGCCAACGTCCTGACTTTC. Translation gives CASNAGGRSSGANVLTF.

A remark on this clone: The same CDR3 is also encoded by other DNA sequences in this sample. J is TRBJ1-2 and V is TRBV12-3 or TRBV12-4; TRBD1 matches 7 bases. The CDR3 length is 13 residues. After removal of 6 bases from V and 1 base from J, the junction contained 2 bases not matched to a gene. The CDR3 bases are TGTGCCAGCAGCCGGGACAGTAACTATGGCTACACCTTC. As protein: CASSRDSNYGYTF.

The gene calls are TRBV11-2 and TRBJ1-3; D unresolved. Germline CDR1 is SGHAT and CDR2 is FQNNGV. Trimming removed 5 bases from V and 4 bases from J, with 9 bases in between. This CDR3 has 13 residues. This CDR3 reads CASSLIPGNTIYF. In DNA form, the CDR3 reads TGTGCCAGCAGCCTAATCCCCGGAAACACCATATATTTT.

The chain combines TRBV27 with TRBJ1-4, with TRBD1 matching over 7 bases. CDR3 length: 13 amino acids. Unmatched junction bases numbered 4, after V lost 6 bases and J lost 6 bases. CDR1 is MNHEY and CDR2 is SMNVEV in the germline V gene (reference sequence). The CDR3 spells CASSPGGDEKLFF. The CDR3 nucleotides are TGTGCCAGCAGCCCAGGGGGGGATGAAAAACTGTTTTTT.

CDR3 DNA: TGTGCCAGCAGCTTAGGCCTCCCGGGACAGGCTCACGTTTTCTTT. This translates into CASSLGLPGQAHVFF. The chain is built from TRBV7-9 and TRBJ1-1, with 8 bases lining up with TRBD1. With 1 base clipped from V and 13 bases from J, the junction kept 14 bases outside the gene matches. The germline gives CDR1 SEHNR, CDR2 FQNEAQ (reference sequence). The CDR3 spans 15 residues. The full variable domain, with the rest looked up from reference TRBV7-9 and TRBJ1-1, is DTGVSQNPRHKITKRGQNVTFRCDPISEHNRLYWYRQTLGQGPEFLTYFQNEAQLEKSRLLSDRFSAERPKGSFSTLEIQRTEQGDSAMYLCASSLGLPGQAHVFFGQGTRLTVV.

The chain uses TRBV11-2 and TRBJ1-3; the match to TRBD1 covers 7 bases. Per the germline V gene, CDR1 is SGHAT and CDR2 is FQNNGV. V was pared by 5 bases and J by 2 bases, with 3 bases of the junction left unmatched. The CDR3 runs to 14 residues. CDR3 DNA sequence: TGTGCCAGCAGCGAACAGGGGACTGGAAACACCATATATTTT. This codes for CASSEQGTGNTIYF.

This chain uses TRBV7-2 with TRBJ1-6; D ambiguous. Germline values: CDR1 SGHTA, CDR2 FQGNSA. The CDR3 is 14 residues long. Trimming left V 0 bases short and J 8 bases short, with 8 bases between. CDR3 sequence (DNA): TGTGCCAGCAGCTTAGCCCCAGGCGATTCACCCCTCCACTTT. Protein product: CASSLAPGDSPLHF.

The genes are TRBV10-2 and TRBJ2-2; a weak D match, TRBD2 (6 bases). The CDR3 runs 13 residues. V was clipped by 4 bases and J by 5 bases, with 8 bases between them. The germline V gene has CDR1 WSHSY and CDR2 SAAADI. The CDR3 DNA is TGCGCCAGCAGTGTCGGGGGTACCGGGGAGCTGTTTTTT. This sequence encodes CASSVGGTGELFF.

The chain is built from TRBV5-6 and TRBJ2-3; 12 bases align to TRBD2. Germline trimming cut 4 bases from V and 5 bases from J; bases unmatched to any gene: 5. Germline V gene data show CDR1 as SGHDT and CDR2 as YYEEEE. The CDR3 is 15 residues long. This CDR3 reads CASSDPGLAGDTQYF. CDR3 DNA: TGTGCCAGCAGCGATCCGGGACTAGCGGGAGATACGCAGTATTTT.

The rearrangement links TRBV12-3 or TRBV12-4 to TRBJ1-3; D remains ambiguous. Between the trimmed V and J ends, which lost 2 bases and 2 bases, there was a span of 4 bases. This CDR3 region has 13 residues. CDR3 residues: CASSLSPGNTIYF. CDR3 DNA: TGTGCCAGCAGTTTATCACCTGGAAACACCATATATTTT.

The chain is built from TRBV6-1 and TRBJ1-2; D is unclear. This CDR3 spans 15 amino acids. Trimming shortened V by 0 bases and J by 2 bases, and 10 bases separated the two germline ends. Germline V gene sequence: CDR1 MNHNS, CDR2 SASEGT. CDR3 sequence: CASSEARPRNYGYTF. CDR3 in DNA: TGTGCCAGCAGTGAAGCGCGCCCCAGGAACTATGGCTACACCTTC.

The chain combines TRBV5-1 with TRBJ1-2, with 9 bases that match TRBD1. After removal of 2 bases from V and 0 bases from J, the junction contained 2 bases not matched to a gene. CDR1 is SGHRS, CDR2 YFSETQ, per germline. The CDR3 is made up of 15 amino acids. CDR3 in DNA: TGCGCCAGCAGCTTCACAGGGGGCCCTAACTATGGCTACACCTTC. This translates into CASSFTGGPNYGYTF.

For the CDR3, the DNA is TGTGCCAGCGCCAGGGGCAGGGTGGAAGAGACCCAGTACTTC. It specifies CASARGRVEETQYF. The chain couples TRBV3-1 (or the pseudogene TRBV3-2) to TRBJ2-5, with D perhaps matching TRBD1 (6 bases). This CDR3 comprises 14 residues. The V gene lost 8 bases and the J gene lost 3 bases, with 16 bases spanning the gap. Germline CDR1 and CDR2: LGHDT and YNNKEL (reference sequence).

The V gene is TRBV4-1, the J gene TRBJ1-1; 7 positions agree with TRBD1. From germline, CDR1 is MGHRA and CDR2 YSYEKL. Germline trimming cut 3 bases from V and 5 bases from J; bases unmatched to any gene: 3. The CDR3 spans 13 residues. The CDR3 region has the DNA TGCGCCAGCAGCCATGACAGGGTTACTGAAGCTTTCTTT. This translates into CASSHDRVTEAFF.

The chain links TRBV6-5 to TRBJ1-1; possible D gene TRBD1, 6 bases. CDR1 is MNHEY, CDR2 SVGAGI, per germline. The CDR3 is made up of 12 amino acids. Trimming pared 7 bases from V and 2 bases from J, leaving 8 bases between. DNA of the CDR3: TGTGCCAGCATAGGGGGAAACACTGAAGCTTTCTTT. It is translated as CASIGGNTEAFF.